This TCR beta chain was documented in a study of T cell responses to AZD1222 COVID-19 vaccine. Study observations and caveats: Among spike-specific TCRs, nearly half reportedly target unmutated variant regions. Repertoire samples came only from after the peak T cell response. A mostly white British donor set with more females was recruited, and clonal diversity was possibly underestimated.

CDR1 SGHRS and CDR2 YFSETQ come from the germline V gene. CDR3 size: 15 residues. Trimming stripped 0 bases from V and 1 base from J, with 11 bases between. A remark on this clone: The antigen remains unidentified.

Measured with immunoSEQ multiplex PCR; TCRdb has only the in-frame clones, and not every one. Seen here are over 65,000 clones, roughly nine tenths observed once, and the top ten hold roughly 7.6%. The source is an adult in good health. This chain joins TRBV5-1 and TRBJ2-7, with unresolved D. The material sequenced was peripheral blood, taken on day 0 of AZD1222 vaccination. The chain's CDR3 is CASSLEIGKSYEQYF. The CDR3 DNA follows: TGCGCCAGCAGCTTGGAAATCGGTAAATCCTACGAGCAGTACTTC.